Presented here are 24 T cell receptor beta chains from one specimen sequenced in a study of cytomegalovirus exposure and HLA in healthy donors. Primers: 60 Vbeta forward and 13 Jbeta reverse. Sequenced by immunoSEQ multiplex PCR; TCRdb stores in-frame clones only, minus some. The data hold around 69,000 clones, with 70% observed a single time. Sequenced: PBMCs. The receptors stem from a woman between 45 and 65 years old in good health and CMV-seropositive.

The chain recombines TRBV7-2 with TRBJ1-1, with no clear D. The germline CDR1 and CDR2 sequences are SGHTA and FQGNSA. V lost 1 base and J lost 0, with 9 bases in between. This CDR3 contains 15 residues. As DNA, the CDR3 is TGTGCCAGCAGCTTAGTTCCGGGTGTGAACACTGAAGCTTTCTTT. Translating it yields CASSLVPGVNTEAFF.

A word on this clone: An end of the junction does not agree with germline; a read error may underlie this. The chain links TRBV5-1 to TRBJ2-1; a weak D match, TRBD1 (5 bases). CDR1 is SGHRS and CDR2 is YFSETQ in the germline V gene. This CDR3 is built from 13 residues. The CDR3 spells CASNLVQDNEQFF. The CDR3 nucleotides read TGCGCCAGCAACTTGGTACAGGACAATGAGCAGTTCTTC.

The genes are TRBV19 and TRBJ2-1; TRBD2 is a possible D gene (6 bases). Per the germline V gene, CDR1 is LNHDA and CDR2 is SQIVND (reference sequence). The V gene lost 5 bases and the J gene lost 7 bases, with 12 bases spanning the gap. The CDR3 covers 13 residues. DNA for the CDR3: TGTGCCAGTAGTCCCTTTGGGGGGAATGAGCAGTTCTTC. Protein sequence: CASSPFGGNEQFF.

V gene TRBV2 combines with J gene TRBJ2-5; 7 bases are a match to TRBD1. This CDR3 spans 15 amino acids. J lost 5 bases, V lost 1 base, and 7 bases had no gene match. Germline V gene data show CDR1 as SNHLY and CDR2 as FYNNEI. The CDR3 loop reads CASSEETGTWETQYF. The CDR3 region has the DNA TGTGCCAGCAGTGAAGAGACAGGGACCTGGGAGACCCAGTACTTC.

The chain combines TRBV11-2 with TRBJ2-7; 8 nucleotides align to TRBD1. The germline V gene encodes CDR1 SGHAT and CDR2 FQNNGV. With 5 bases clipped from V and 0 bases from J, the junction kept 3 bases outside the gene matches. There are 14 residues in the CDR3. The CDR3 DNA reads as TGTGCCAGCAGCAGTGGACAGGGCTCCTACGAGCAGTACTTC. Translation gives CASSSGQGSYEQYF.

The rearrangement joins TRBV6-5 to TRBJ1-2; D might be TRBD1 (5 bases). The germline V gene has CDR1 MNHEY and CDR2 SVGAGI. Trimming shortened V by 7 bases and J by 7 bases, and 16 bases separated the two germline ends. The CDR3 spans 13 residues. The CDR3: CASTYGTASGYTF. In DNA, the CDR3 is TGTGCCAGCACCTACGGGACTGCGAGTGGCTACACCTTC.

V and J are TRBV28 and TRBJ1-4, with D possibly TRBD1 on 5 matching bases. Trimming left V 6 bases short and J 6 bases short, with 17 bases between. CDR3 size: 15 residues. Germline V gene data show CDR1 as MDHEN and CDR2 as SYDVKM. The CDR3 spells CASSRQQAGYEKLFF. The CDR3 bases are TGTGCCAGCAGCCGACAGCAGGCCGGTTATGAAAAACTGTTTTTT.

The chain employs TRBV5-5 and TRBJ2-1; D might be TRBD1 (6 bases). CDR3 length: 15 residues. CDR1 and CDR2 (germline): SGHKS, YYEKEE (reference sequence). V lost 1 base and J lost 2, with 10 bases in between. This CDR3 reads CASSLRQGTYNEQFF. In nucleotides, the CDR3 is TGTGCCAGCAGCTTGCGGCAGGGGACCTACAATGAGCAGTTCTTC.

CDR3 protein: CAIRASGGPQETQYF. CDR3 nucleotides: TGTGCCATCAGGGCTAGCGGGGGGCCTCAAGAGACCCAGTACTTC. The V and J genes are TRBV10-3 and TRBJ2-5; 11 positions match TRBD2. The junction had 5 bases not matched to a gene; V was cut back by 6 bases and J by 2 bases. The CDR3 is 15 amino acids. Germline V gives CDR1 ENHRY, CDR2 SYGVKD.

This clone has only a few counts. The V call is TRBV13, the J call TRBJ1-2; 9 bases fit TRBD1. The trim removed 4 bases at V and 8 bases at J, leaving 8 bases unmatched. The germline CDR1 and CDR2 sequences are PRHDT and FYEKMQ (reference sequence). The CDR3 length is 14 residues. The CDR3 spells CASSWGQGGGGYTF. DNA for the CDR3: TGTGCCAGCAGCTGGGGACAGGGAGGAGGCGGCTACACCTTC.

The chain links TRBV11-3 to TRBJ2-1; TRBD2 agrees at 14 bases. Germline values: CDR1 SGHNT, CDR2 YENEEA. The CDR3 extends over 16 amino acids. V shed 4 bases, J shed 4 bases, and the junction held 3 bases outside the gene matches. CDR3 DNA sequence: TGTGCCAGCAGCTCCGGACTAGCGGGGGGATACAATGAGCAGTTCTTC. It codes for CASSSGLAGGYNEQFF. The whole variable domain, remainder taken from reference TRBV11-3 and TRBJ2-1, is EAGVVQSPRYKIIEKKQPVAFWCNPISGHNTLYWYLQNLGQGPELLIRYENEEAVDDSQLPKDRFSAERLKGVDSTLKIQPAELGDSAVYLCASSSGLAGGYNEQFFGPGTRLTVL.

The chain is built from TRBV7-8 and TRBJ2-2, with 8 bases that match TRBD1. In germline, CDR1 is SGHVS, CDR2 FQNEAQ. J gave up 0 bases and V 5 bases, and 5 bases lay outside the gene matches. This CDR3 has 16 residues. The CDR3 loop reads CASSPGGFSNTGELFF. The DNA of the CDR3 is TGTGCCAGCAGCCCAGGGGGCTTCTCGAACACCGGGGAGCTGTTTTTT.

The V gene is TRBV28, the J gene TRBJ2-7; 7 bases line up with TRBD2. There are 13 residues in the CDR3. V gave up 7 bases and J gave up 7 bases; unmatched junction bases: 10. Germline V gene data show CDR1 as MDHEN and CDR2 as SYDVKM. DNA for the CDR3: TGTGCCAGCACCGGCCCCGGGGGGAGAGAGCAGTACTTC. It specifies CASTGPGGREQYF.

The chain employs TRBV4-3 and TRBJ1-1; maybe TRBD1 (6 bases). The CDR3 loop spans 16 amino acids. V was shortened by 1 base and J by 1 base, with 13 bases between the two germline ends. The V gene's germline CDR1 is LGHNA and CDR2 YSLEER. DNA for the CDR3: TGCGCCAGCAGCCAAGGATTCGGGGGGGCGAACACTGAAGCTTTCTTT. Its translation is CASSQGFGGANTEAFF.

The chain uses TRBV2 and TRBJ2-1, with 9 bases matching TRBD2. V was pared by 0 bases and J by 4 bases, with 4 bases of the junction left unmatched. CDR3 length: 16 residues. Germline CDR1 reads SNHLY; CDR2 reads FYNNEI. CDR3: CASSEAPSGTYNEQFF. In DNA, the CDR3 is TGTGCCAGCAGTGAAGCCCCTAGCGGGACTTACAATGAGCAGTTCTTC.

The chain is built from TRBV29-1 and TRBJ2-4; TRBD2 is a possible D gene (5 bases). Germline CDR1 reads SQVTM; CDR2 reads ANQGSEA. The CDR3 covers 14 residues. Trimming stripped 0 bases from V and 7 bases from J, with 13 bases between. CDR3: CSVEESTRGNIQYF. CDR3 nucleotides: TGCAGCGTTGAAGAAAGTACTAGAGGGAACATTCAGTACTTC.

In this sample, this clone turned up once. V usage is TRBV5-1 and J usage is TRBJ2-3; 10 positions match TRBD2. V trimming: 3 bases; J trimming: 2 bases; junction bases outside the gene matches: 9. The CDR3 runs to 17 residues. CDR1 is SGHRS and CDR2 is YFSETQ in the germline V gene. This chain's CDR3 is CASSSNSGGPHTDTQYF. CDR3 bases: TGCGCCAGCAGCTCAAATAGCGGGGGGCCACACACAGATACGCAGTATTTT.

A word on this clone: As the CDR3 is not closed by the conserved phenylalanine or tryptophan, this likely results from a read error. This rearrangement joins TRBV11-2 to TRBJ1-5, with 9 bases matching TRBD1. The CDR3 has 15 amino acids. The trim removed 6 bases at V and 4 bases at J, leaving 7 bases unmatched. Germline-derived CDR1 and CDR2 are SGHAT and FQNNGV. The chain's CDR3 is CASSRTGEGNQPQHL. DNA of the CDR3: TGTGCCAGCAGTCGGACAGGGGAGGGGAATCAGCCCCAGCATCTT.

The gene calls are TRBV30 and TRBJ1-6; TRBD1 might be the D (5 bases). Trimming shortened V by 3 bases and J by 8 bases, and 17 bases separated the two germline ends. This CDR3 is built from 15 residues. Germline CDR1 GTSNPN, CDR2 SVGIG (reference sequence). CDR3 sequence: CAWRAPGREDSPLHF. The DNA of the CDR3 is TGTGCCTGGAGGGCACCGGGACGGGAGGATTCACCCCTCCACTTT.

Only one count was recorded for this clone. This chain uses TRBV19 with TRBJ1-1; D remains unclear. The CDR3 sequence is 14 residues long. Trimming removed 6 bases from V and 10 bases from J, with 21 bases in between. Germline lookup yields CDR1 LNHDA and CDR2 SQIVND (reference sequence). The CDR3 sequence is CASSHGTSVKVAFF. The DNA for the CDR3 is TGTGCCAGTAGCCACGGAACAAGCGTCAAGGTAGCTTTCTTT.

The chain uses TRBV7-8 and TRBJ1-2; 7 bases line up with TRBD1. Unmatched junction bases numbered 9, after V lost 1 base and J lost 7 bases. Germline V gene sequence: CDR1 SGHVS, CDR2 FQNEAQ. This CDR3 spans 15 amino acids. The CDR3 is CASSLVGWQGVGYTF. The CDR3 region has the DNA TGTGCCAGCAGCTTAGTAGGGTGGCAGGGGGTTGGCTACACCTTC.

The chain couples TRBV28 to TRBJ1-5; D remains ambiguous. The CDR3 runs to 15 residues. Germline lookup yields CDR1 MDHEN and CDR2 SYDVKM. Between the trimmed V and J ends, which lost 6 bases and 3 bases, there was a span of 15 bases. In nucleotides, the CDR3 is TGTGCCAGCAGGGGCGGACTTGGGATCAATCAGCCCCAGCATTTT. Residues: CASRGGLGINQPQHF.

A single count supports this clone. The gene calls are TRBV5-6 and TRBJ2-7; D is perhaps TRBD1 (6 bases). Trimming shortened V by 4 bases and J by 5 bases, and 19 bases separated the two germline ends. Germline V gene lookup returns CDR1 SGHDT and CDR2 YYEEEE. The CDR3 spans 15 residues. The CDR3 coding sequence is TGTGCCAGCAGCGTTTACGGGACAATAATGGACGAGCAGTACTTC. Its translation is CASSVYGTIMDEQYF.

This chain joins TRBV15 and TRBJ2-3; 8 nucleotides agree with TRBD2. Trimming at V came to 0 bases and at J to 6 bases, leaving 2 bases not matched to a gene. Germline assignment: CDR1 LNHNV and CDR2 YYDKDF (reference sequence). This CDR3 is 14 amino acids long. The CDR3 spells CATSREAGADTQYF. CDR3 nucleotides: TGTGCCACCAGCAGAGAAGCGGGAGCGGATACGCAGTATTTT.